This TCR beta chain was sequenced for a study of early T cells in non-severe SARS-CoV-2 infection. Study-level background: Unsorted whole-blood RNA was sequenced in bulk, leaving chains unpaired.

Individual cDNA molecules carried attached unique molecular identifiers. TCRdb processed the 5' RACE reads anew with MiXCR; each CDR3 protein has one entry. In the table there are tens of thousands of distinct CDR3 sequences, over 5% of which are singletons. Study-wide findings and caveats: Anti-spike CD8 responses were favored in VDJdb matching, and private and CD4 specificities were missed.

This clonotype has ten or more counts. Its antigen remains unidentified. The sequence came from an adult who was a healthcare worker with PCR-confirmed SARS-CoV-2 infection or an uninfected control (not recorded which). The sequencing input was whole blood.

CDR3: CASSLVFGKAEAFF. CDR3 in DNA: TGCGCCAGCAGCTTGGTGTTCGGTAAGGCTGAAGCTTTCTTT. The chain employs TRBV5-1 and TRBJ1-1; no clear D. V was trimmed by 0 bases and J by 6 bases, leaving 12 bases between them. Germline V gives CDR1 SGHRS, CDR2 YFSETQ. The CDR3 length is 14 residues.